A selection of T cell receptor beta chains follows, all from one sample in a study of T cell repertoires in cytomegalovirus infection. These TCRs' antigens remain unknown. Each CDR3 protein gets one entry after TCRdb re-called the reads with MiXCR. The table shows hundreds of thousands of distinct CDR3 sequences, with 30% to 40% occurring only once. This specimen was cultured CD8+ T cells from PBMCs, taken from culture after CMV antigen stimulation. The receptors were gathered from a human donor in good health (CMV status not recorded). Some clones in this sample may be carry-over from other donors' samples. Both conserved end residues are part of each CDR3. Fields, in order: J gene, V gene, D gene, clone size, CDR3 protein, CDR3 DNA. A D gene is named only where the DNA matches it firmly. For some rows the clone size is stated as once, few or many, or as a class when expanded; others skip it.

TRBJ1-1	TRBV20-1	TRBD1	NA	CSATTGQGFMNTEAFF	TGCAGTGCAACAACGGGACAGGGCTTCATGAACACTGAAGCTTTCTTT
TRBJ2-1	TRBV7-2	NA	NA	CASSLIKVNEQFF	TGTGCCAGCAGCCTTATTAAGGTGAATGAGCAGTTCTTC
TRBJ1-2	TRBV20-1	TRBD1	NA	CSAKIPTGGNYGYTF	TGCAGTGCTAAAATCCCAACAGGGGGCAACTATGGCTACACCTTC
TRBJ2-6	TRBV4-1	NA	once	CASSAGQSFSGANVLTF	TGCGCCAGCAGCGCGGGACAGTCGTTCTCTGGGGCCAACGTCCTGACTTTC
TRBJ2-1	TRBV27	NA	few	CAVGVESYNEQFF	TGTGCCGTCGGGGTAGAATCATACAATGAGCAGTTCTTC
TRBJ1-2	TRBV4-1	TRBD1	NA	CASRDRDDYGYTF	TGCGCCAGCAGGGACAGGGATGACTATGGCTACACCTTC
TRBJ2-1	TRBV27	TRBD2	NA	CASTSRTSGGSSYNEQFF	TGTGCCAGCACCTCCCGGACTAGCGGGGGGAGCTCCTACAATGAGCAGTTCTTC
TRBJ1-5	TRBV7-9	NA	NA	CASSQDRGPQHF	TGTGCCAGCAGCCAGGATCGTGGGCCCCAGCATTTT
TRBJ1-1	TRBV19	TRBD1	few	CATKEGAWDTEAFF	TGTGCCACCAAAGAGGGGGCTTGGGACACTGAAGCTTTCTTT
TRBJ2-5	TRBV4-2	NA	few	CASSQDNDLGGETQYF	TGTGCCAGCAGCCAAGATAACGATCTTGGGGGGGAGACCCAGTACTTC
TRBJ2-1	TRBV27	NA	NA	CASRTGIEDNEQFF	TGTGCCAGCAGAACCGGGATCGAGGACAATGAGCAGTTCTTC
TRBJ2-3	TRBV7-4	NA	few	CASVGPTPTQYF	TGTGCCAGCGTGGGACCTACCCCTACGCAGTATTTT
TRBJ1-5	TRBV7-9	NA	many	CASSLEPQPQHF	TGTGCCAGCAGCTTGGAGCCTCAGCCCCAGCATTTT
TRBJ1-1	TRBV7-9	NA	few	CASSNRDPRNTEAFF	TGTGCCAGCAGCAATAGGGACCCTCGGAACACTGAAGCTTTCTTT
TRBJ2-1	TRBV7-9	NA	few	CASSSEAAWEQFF	TGTGCCAGCAGCTCCGAAGCGGCGTGGGAGCAGTTCTTC
TRBJ1-2	TRBV7-8	TRBD1	few	CASSSTRQGAYGYTF	TGTGCCAGCAGCTCTACCCGACAGGGGGCCTATGGCTACACCTTC